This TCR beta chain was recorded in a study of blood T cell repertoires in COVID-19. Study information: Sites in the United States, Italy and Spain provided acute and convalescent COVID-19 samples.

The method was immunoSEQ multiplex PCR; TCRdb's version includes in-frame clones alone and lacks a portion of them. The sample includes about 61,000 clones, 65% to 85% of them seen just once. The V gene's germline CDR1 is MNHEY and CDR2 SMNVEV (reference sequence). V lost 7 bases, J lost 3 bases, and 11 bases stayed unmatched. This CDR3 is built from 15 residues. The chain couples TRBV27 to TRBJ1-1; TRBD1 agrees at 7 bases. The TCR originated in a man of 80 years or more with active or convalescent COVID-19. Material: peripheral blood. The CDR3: CASNRGQGVYTEAFF. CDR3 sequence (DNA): TGTGCCAGCAATCGGGGTCAGGGGGTGTACACTGAAGCTTTCTTT.